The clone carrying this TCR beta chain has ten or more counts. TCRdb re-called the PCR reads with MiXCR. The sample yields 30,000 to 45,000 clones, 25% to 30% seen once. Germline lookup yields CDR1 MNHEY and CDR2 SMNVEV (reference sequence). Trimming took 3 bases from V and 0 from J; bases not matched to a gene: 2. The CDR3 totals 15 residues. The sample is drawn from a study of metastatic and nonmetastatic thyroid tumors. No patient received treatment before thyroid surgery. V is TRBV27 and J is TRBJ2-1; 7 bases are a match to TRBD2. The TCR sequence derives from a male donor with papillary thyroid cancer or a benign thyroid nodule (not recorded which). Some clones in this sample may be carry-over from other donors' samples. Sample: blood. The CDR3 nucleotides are TGTGCCAGCAGTTTTCGCGGGGGCTCCTACAATGAGCAGTTCTTC. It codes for CASSFRGGSYNEQFF.